The T cell receptor beta chain described here comes from a study of cytomegalovirus exposure and HLA in healthy donors. Both 60 Vbeta primers and 13 Jbeta primers went into the PCR. The protocol was immunoSEQ multiplex PCR, while the TCRdb copy is restricted to in-frame clones and leaves out a portion. The top ten clones hold about 3.5% of a sample with fewer than 200,000 clones, roughly 77% of them seen once. Germline V gives CDR1 SNHLY, CDR2 FYNNEI. Deletions cut 3 bases from V and 8 bases from J, with 13 bases between. There are 14 residues in the CDR3. These donors counted as nominally healthy when sampled, but unrecorded immune exposures were likely.

The chain employs TRBV2 and TRBJ1-4; D gene unclear. The sequenced material came from PBMCs. This receptor was obtained from a man aged 35-49 years in good health and CMV-seropositive. This CDR3 reads CASSDSRGGEKLFF. The CDR3 DNA follows: TGTGCCAGCAGTGATTCCCGAGGTGGGGAAAAACTGTTTTTT.